The rows below give T cell receptor beta chains drawn from one sample of a study of chemoradiotherapy in HPV16-positive cancers. The method was immunoSEQ multiplex PCR; TCRdb's version includes in-frame clones alone and lacks a portion of them. The table has 20,000 to 25,000 clones, 87% seen once. The sample was blood, taken from a patient who underwent chemoradiotherapy. The receptors derive from a human donor with HPV-associated anogenital cancer. Both conserved end residues are part of each CDR3. A D gene is named only where the DNA matches it firmly. Clone size is shown for a subset of rows, as once, few, many or a class of expanded clone.

j_call v_call d_call clone_size cdr3_nt cdr3_aa
TRBJ2-5 TRBV6-4 TRBD1 - TGTGCCAGCAGCAGGACAGGGCAAGAGACCCAGTACTTC CASSRTGQETQYF
TRBJ2-3 TRBV11-3 TRBD2 - TGTGCCAGCAGCGGAAGCGGGGGATCCACAGATACGCAGTATTTT CASSGSGGSTDTQYF
TRBJ2-2 TRBV7-2 TRBD2 - TGTGCCAGCAGCTTCCGACTAGCGGGAGAGACCGGGGAGCTGTTTTTT CASSFRLAGETGELFF
TRBJ1-5 TRBV12-5 TRBD1 - TGTGCTAGTGTCCCACAGGGGTATAGCAATCAGCCCCAGCATTTT CASVPQGYSNQPQHF
TRBJ2-1 TRBV7-3 TRBD1 - TGTGCCAGCAGCTTAGAGGTCACAGGGGGCAAATTGAATGAGCAGTTCTTC CASSLEVTGGKLNEQFF
TRBJ2-1 TRBV7-6 - - TGTGCCAGCAGCTCCACCAGACAGGCCGTCTCCTACAATGAGCAGTTCTTC CASSSTRQAVSYNEQFF
TRBJ2-7 TRBV2 TRBD1 - TGTGCCAGCAGTCGGGACAGGGAATACGAGCAGTACTTC CASSRDREYEQYF
TRBJ1-6 TRBV11-2 - - TGTGCCAGCAGCTCGGGGGTTCGCCCTGGACGAGATAATTCACCCCTCCACTTT CASSSGVRPGRDNSPLHF
TRBJ1-1 TRBV10-3 - once TGTGCCATCAGTGAGTCCCAGGGAAAAACTGAAGCTTTCTTT CAISESQGKTEAFF
TRBJ1-5 TRBV2 - once TGTGCCAGCAGTCCCAACGAGGATCAGCCCCAGCATTTT CASSPNEDQPQHF
TRBJ2-7 TRBV5-1 TRBD2 - TGCGCCAGCAGCCCCGGGACTACACCCTACGAGCAGTACTTC CASSPGTTPYEQYF
TRBJ2-3 TRBV19 TRBD2 - TGTGCCAGTAGTCCCTGGACTAGCGGGAGAACAGATACGCAGTATTTT CASSPWTSGRTDTQYF
TRBJ2-1 TRBV30 - - TGTGCCTGGGGCCCTCCTCTTTCCCTTATCAATGAGCAGTTCTTC CAWGPPLSLINEQFF
TRBJ1-1 TRBV5-5 - - TGTGCCAGCAGGCTACATAGCTTGAACACTGAAGCTTTCTTT CASRLHSLNTEAFF
TRBJ2-7 TRBV29-1 TRBD1 - TGCAGCGTTGAACTACAGGACAGGGGGCACGAGCAGTACTTC CSVELQDRGHEQYF
TRBJ2-3 TRBV4-3 - - TGCGCCAGCAGCCAAGATGGGCGCGGGTTTACAGATACGCAGTATTTT CASSQDGRGFTDTQYF
TRBJ1-6 TRBV9 - - TGTGCCAGCAGCCTCTCCCCCAATTTCCCATCACCCCTCCACTTT CASSLSPNFPSPLHF
TRBJ2-7 TRBV6-6 - - TGTGCCAGCAGGAACAACTACGAGCAGTACTTC CASRNNYEQYF
TRBJ1-3 TRBV6-6 - - TGTGCCAGCAGTTACTCGAGATCTTCCTCGAGGAACACCATATATTTT CASSYSRSSSRNTIYF
TRBJ1-2 TRBV25-1 TRBD1 - TGTGCCAGCAGTGAATATTACAGGGGGCACGGCTACACCTTC CASSEYYRGHGYTF
TRBJ1-1 TRBV30 - - TGTGCCTGGAGGAAGTCAGGGACGAACATTGAAGCTTTCTTT CAWRKSGTNIEAFF
TRBJ2-3 TRBV19 - - TGTGCCAGTAGGGCCGCTAGCACAGATACGCAGTATTTT CASRAASTDTQYF
TRBJ2-2 TRBV12-5 - - TGTGCTAGTGGTTTGTCCGCAGGGGTGAAGGGGGAGCTGTTTTTT CASGLSAGVKGELFF
TRBJ1-2 TRBV7-2 - - TGTGCCAGCAGCTTGAGACTGTATGGCTACACCTTC CASSLRLYGYTF
TRBJ1-1 TRBV5-4 TRBD1 once TGTGCCAGCAGCTCCACAGGGGTCGGTACGAACACTGAAGCTTTCTTT CASSSTGVGTNTEAFF
TRBJ1-5 TRBV5-1 - - TGCGCCAGCAGCTTGAGCGGTTCGGGCAATCAGCCCCAGCATTTT CASSLSGSGNQPQHF
TRBJ2-3 TRBV11-2 - - TGTGCCAGCACTTCAGGATGGGGCACAGATACGCAGTATTTT CASTSGWGTDTQYF
TRBJ2-7 TRBV15 TRBD2 - TGTGCCACCAGCAGAGGGAGACTAGCGGATTCCTACGAGCAGTACTTC CATSRGRLADSYEQYF
TRBJ1-2 TRBV7-2 TRBD1 once TGTGCCAGCAGCGCCAACCAGGGGGATCATGGCTACACCTTC CASSANQGDHGYTF
TRBJ1-6 TRBV18 - - TGTGCCAGCTCACCGTCCAGTGACTATAATTCACCCCTCCACTTT CASSPSSDYNSPLHF
TRBJ1-2 TRBV9 - few TGTGCCAGCAGCGTAGAGTCGGGTTTCGGGTACTATGGCTACACCTTC CASSVESGFGYYGYTF
TRBJ2-5 TRBV5-6 - - TGTGCCAGCAGCCGGGGGAGGACGGGCCAAGAGACCCAGTACTTC CASSRGRTGQETQYF